The 23 T cell receptor beta chains presented below share a single source sample, sequenced in a study of shared T cell receptors in the human thymus. The table came from immunoSEQ multiplex PCR; TCRdb's copy has only in-frame clones and leaves some out. The sample lists about 380,000 clones, just under 95% occurring once. The sequencing input was thymocytes. These receptors were obtained from a human donor.

The chain combines TRBV6-5 with TRBJ2-3; maybe TRBD2 (7 bases). CDR1 and CDR2 from the germline V gene are MNHEY and SVGAGI. The CDR3 is 15 amino acids. V was cut by 6 bases and J by 4 bases, with 17 bases left in between. The CDR3, as DNA: TGTGCCAGCAGGCCACTAGCGTGGGGGCCAGATACGCAGTATTTT. Encoded protein: CASRPLAWGPDTQYF.

The chain links TRBV27 to TRBJ2-2; D perhaps matches TRBD1 (6 bases). Per germline, CDR1 MNHEY and CDR2 SMNVEV (reference sequence). V was trimmed by 0 bases and J by 3 bases, leaving 11 bases between them. This CDR3 is built from 16 residues. The CDR3 nucleotides read TGTGCCAGCAGTTTATCGAACAGGGCGGACACCGGGGAGCTGTTTTTT. Translating it yields CASSLSNRADTGELFF.

The chain carries TRBV27 and TRBJ2-7; no clear D. V lost 3 bases to trimming and J lost 2 bases, with 8 bases between them. This CDR3 contains 13 residues. Germline assignment: CDR1 MNHEY and CDR2 SMNVEV (reference sequence). Here the CDR3 DNA reads TGTGCCAGCAGTTTGAGCGTTACCTACGAGCAGTACTTC. This sequence encodes CASSLSVTYEQYF.

J is TRBJ1-5 and V is TRBV23-1; tentatively, D is TRBD1 (6 bases). TRBV23-1 is identified as an open reading frame with a role that is uncertain. This CDR3 has 12 residues. Deletions cut 8 bases from V and 7 bases from J, with 12 bases between. In nucleotides, the CDR3 is TGCGCCAGCCAGGGGTGGGGCCAGCCCCAGCATTTT. This codes for CASQGWGQPQHF.

The chain has TRBV13 and TRBJ2-6; the D is unclear. Germline V gene data show CDR1 as PRHDT and CDR2 as FYEKMQ (reference sequence). Deletions cut 7 bases from V and 4 bases from J, with 8 bases between. CDR3 length: 13 amino acids. The CDR3 DNA reads TGTGCCAGCAACCCCTCGGGGGCCAACGTCCTGACTTTC. Encoded protein: CASNPSGANVLTF.

The CDR3 is CASSLGGGGTSIHEQYF. The CDR3 coding sequence is TGTGCCAGCAGCTTGGGGGGCGGCGGAACCTCTATCCACGAGCAGTACTTC. V usage is TRBV5-6 and J usage is TRBJ2-7; D is possibly TRBD1 (5 bases). V dropped 0 bases and J dropped 5 bases, with 21 bases sitting between them. Germline CDR1 reads SGHDT; CDR2 reads YYEEEE. The CDR3 sequence is 17 residues long.

The genes are TRBV5-6 and TRBJ2-2; D remains ambiguous. CDR1 SGHDT and CDR2 YYEEEE come from the germline V gene. This CDR3 is 12 amino acids long. The V gene lost 4 bases and the J gene lost 5 bases, with 6 bases spanning the gap. In DNA form, the CDR3 reads TGTGCCAGCAGCCGTCCAACCGGGGAGCTGTTTTTT. Translated: CASSRPTGELFF.

The V and J genes are TRBV4-1 and TRBJ2-6; 9 nucleotides align to TRBD1. J was trimmed by 0 bases and V by 3 bases; bases with no gene match: 3. Germline V lookup: CDR1 MGHRA, CDR2 YSYEKL. The CDR3 loop spans 17 amino acids. CDR3 sequence (DNA): TGCGCCAGCAGCCAGGGACAGGGCCGCTCTGGGGCCAACGTCCTGACTTTC. Translating gives CASSQGQGRSGANVLTF.

The chain carries TRBV28 and TRBJ2-3, with 8 bases matching TRBD2. This CDR3 is 16 amino acids long. The V gene's germline CDR1 is MDHEN and CDR2 SYDVKM. Trimming removed 8 bases from V and 1 base from J; junction bases left unmatched: 11. The CDR3 region is CASEGVREGRTDTQYF. CDR3 DNA sequence: TGTGCCAGCGAGGGAGTACGGGAGGGCCGCACAGATACGCAGTATTTT.

The chain uses TRBV9 and TRBJ2-1, with 9 bases matching TRBD1. The length of the CDR3 is 15 residues. The V gene's germline CDR1 is SGDLS and CDR2 YYNGEE. The ends lost 3 bases at V and 10 bases at J; junction bases unmatched: 11. CDR3 DNA: TGTGCCAGCAGCGAACCGGGACAGGGACCAGTGGAGCAGTTCTTC. Amino acid sequence: CASSEPGQGPVEQFF.

This clone was seen a single time. V is TRBV2 and J is TRBJ1-5, with TRBD1 matching over 12 bases. There are 19 residues in the CDR3. Germline CDR1 is SNHLY and CDR2 is FYNNEI. The ends lost 3 bases at V and 7 bases at J; junction bases unmatched: 16. Here the CDR3 DNA reads TGTGCCAGCAGTGAGTTTGTGGGGACAGGGGGCTCAAGCGGCCAGCCCCAGCATTTT. Encoded protein: CASSEFVGTGGSSGQPQHF.

J is TRBJ2-1 and V is TRBV10-1, with 8 bases matching TRBD2. The V gene end was trimmed by 6 bases and the J gene end by 5 bases; junction bases not matched to a gene: 9. This CDR3 spans 15 amino acids. Germline CDR1 WNHNN, CDR2 SYGVQD (reference sequence). CDR3 region: CASSLISGTHNEQFF. Here the CDR3 DNA reads TGCGCCAGCAGCCTCATTAGCGGGACCCACAATGAGCAGTTCTTC.

The chain couples TRBV10-3 to TRBJ2-7; 7 positions match TRBD1. Trimming removed 6 bases from V and 1 base from J; junction bases left unmatched: 12. CDR3 length: 16 amino acids. Germline CDR1 is ENHRY and CDR2 is SYGVKD. The CDR3 sequence: CAIRGLDETGSYEQYF. The CDR3 nucleotides are TGTGCCATCAGAGGGCTGGACGAGACAGGGTCCTACGAGCAGTACTTC.

This clone appeared a single time. V and J are TRBV15 and TRBJ2-1; 13 bases are a match to TRBD2. V was pared by 1 base and J by 2 bases, with 5 bases of the junction left unmatched. CDR1 is LNHNV, CDR2 YYDKDF, per germline (reference sequence). The CDR3 loop spans 18 amino acids. The CDR3 loop is CATSRGTSGSAPYNEQFF. CDR3 DNA: TGTGCCACCAGCAGAGGGACTAGCGGGAGTGCCCCCTACAATGAGCAGTTCTTC.

The CDR3 sequence: CASSSTSGTSLGNEQFF. CDR3 DNA: TGTGCCAGCAGCTCGACTAGCGGGACCTCTTTAGGCAATGAGCAGTTCTTC. The rearrangement joins TRBV7-8 to TRBJ2-1, with 11 bases aligning to TRBD2. The junction had 11 bases not matched to a gene; V was cut back by 4 bases and J by 6 bases. The CDR3 covers 17 residues. The V gene's germline CDR1 is SGHVS and CDR2 FQNEAQ.

The chain joins TRBV27 to TRBJ1-4, with TRBD1 matching 10 bases. Germline V gene sequence: CDR1 MNHEY, CDR2 SMNVEV (reference sequence). J gave up 5 bases and V 6 bases, and 12 bases lay outside the gene matches. There are 17 residues in the CDR3. The CDR3 DNA is TGTGCCAGCAGATCCACCGGACAGGGGGAAAGGAATGAAAAACTGTTTTTT. It encodes CASRSTGQGERNEKLFF.

The chain is built from TRBV4-1 and TRBJ1-3; unclear D gene. V was clipped by 1 base and J by 5 bases, with 0 bases between them. Germline assignment: CDR1 MGHRA and CDR2 YSYEKL. This CDR3 is built from 11 residues. DNA for the CDR3: TGCGCCAGCAGCCAAGGAAACACCATATATTTT. Translating it yields CASSQGNTIYF.

Here the CDR3 reads CAWSVRQGVDCGYTF. The CDR3 nucleotides are TGTGCCTGGAGTGTACGTCAGGGGGTGGACTGTGGCTACACCTTC. This chain uses TRBV30 with TRBJ1-2; 7 positions agree with TRBD1. Germline CDR1 and CDR2: GTSNPN and SVGIG (reference sequence). The CDR3 length is 15 residues. J gave up 7 bases and V 0 bases, and 11 bases lay outside the gene matches.

The chain is built from TRBV14 and TRBJ2-3; 14 bases map to TRBD2. The length of the CDR3 is 19 residues. V dropped 0 bases and J dropped 4; count of bases not matched to a gene: 9. Looked up from germline, CDR1 is SGHDN and CDR2 is FVKESK. The CDR3 here is CASSQEDSTSGRVADTQYF. In nucleotides, the CDR3 is TGTGCCAGCAGCCAAGAAGACTCGACTAGCGGGAGGGTGGCAGATACGCAGTATTTT.

The chain has TRBV7-6 and TRBJ2-7; 7 bases match TRBD1. The CDR3 spans 15 residues. V shed 5 bases, J shed 2 bases, and the junction held 9 bases outside the gene matches. The germline V gene has CDR1 SGHVS and CDR2 FNYEAQ. As DNA, the CDR3 is TGTGCCAGCAGCGGCCCAGGGGGACCCACCTACGAGCAGTACTTC. Translation gives CASSGPGGPTYEQYF.

The rearrangement joins TRBV27 to TRBJ2-5, with 11 bases lining up with TRBD1. Germline CDR1 and CDR2: MNHEY and SMNVEV (reference sequence). Losses at the gene ends were 5 bases for V and 5 bases for J; bases not matched to a gene: 7. The CDR3 runs 15 residues. CDR3 coding DNA: TGTGCCAGCAGTAACGGACAGGGGGCGCGGGAGACCCAGTACTTC. Its protein product is CASSNGQGARETQYF.

This chain links TRBV18 with TRBJ1-1, with D unresolved. The CDR3 loop spans 14 amino acids. V lost 4 bases, J lost 0 bases, and 9 bases lay in between. The germline V gene has CDR1 KGHSH and CDR2 LQKENI. DNA of the CDR3: TGTGCCAGCTCACGAGTCCACATGAACACTGAAGCTTTCTTT. Protein product: CASSRVHMNTEAFF.

The CDR3 sequence: CASSEVNRAQPQHF. The CDR3 coding sequence is TGTGCCAGCAGCGAAGTTAACAGGGCTCAGCCCCAGCATTTT. The genes are TRBV5-5 and TRBJ1-5; the D gene is possibly TRBD1 (6 bases). V lost 4 bases and J lost 6, with 14 bases in between. Per the germline V gene, CDR1 is SGHKS and CDR2 is YYEKEE (reference sequence). This CDR3 is built from 14 residues.